A single sample gave rise to the 28 T cell receptor beta chains below, sequenced in a study of radiotherapy plus CTLA-4 blockade in lung cancer. Profiling relied on immunoSEQ multiplex PCR, and the TCRdb table lists in-frame clones only, not all of them. This repertoire shows 90,000 or so clones, around 85% found once; its top ten account for 2% to 2.5%. Sample: peripheral blood, taken from a patient treated with radiotherapy plus ipilimumab. These TCRs come from a human donor with non-small cell lung cancer who had a partial response to radiotherapy plus ipilimumab.

The J gene is TRBJ2-5, the V gene TRBV5-6, with a tentative D call TRBD2 (6 bases). V lost 1 base, J lost 2 bases, and 9 bases lay in between. The germline CDR1 and CDR2 sequences are SGHDT and YYEEEE. This CDR3 is built from 14 residues. CDR3: CASSLPGVQETQYF. The CDR3 coding sequence is TGTGCCAGCAGCTTGCCGGGAGTTCAAGAGACCCAGTACTTC.

This clone is a singleton in its sample. The chain carries TRBV7-9 and TRBJ1-5; D is unclear. Trimming removed 5 bases from V and 4 bases from J, with 15 bases in between. The V gene's germline CDR1 is SEHNR and CDR2 FQNEAQ (reference sequence). This CDR3 region has 15 residues. The CDR3 DNA reads TGTGCCAGCAGCCCCGATGTAGCCATTAATCAGCCCCAGCATTTT. Encoded protein: CASSPDVAINQPQHF.

V is TRBV28 and J is TRBJ2-7, with D hard to call. The V end was cut by 3 bases, the J end by 2 bases, with 8 bases between. The CDR3 length is 13 residues. Germline lookup yields CDR1 MDHEN and CDR2 SYDVKM. CDR3 region: CASSFRVPYEQYF. In DNA form, the CDR3 reads TGTGCCAGCAGTTTCCGGGTCCCCTACGAGCAGTACTTC.

V gene TRBV5-4 combines with J gene TRBJ2-2; tentative D call: TRBD2 (6 bases). The V end lost 0 bases, the J end lost 0 bases, and 6 bases lay between the germline ends. This CDR3 has 15 residues. The germline V gene encodes CDR1 SGHNT and CDR2 YYREEE (reference sequence). Here the CDR3 DNA reads TGTGCCAGCAGCTTGGGGGAGGCGAACACCGGGGAGCTGTTTTTT. It codes for CASSLGEANTGELFF.

The chain has TRBV5-4 and TRBJ2-3; TRBD1 agrees at 9 bases. Germline V lookup: CDR1 SGHNT, CDR2 YYREEE (reference sequence). Germline trimming cut 4 bases from V and 4 bases from J; bases unmatched to any gene: 4. This CDR3 is 14 amino acids long. The CDR3 spells CASSIGQGPDTQYF. The CDR3 bases are TGTGCCAGCAGCATCGGACAGGGGCCAGATACGCAGTATTTT.

The gene calls are TRBV6-1 and TRBJ1-1, with a tentative D call TRBD1 (6 bases). The CDR3 runs to 12 residues. CDR1 is MNHNS and CDR2 is SASEGT in the germline V gene. The V end was cut by 6 bases, the J end by 4 bases, with 9 bases between. CDR3 coding DNA: TGTGCCAGCAGGAAACAGGGCACTGAAGCTTTCTTT. Encoded protein: CASRKQGTEAFF.

This chain uses TRBV2 with TRBJ1-1; 8 bases agree with TRBD1. The CDR3 extends over 14 amino acids. The germline gives CDR1 SNHLY, CDR2 FYNNEI. V shed 6 bases and J 0 bases; nucleotides not matched to a gene: 3. DNA of the CDR3: TGTGCCAGCAGGGTACAGGGGGTGAACACTGAAGCTTTCTTT. Translation: CASRVQGVNTEAFF.

This chain connects TRBV19 to TRBJ2-2, with 12 bases that match TRBD2. This CDR3 is 16 amino acids long. CDR1 and CDR2 from the germline V gene are LNHDA and SQIVND (reference sequence). V gave up 6 bases and J gave up 4 bases; unmatched junction bases: 6. The CDR3 loop is CASRDLAGGPTGELFF. The CDR3 DNA reads as TGTGCCAGTAGGGACCTAGCGGGAGGGCCCACCGGGGAGCTGTTTTTT.

CDR3 residues: CASSLGHLNTEAFF. CDR3 sequence (DNA): TGCGCCAGCAGCCTGGGACACTTGAACACTGAAGCTTTCTTT. The chain has TRBV5-1 and TRBJ1-1, with D perhaps TRBD1 (6 bases). Germline V gene sequence: CDR1 SGHRS, CDR2 YFSETQ. V was cut by 4 bases and J by 0 bases, with 10 bases left in between. The CDR3 loop spans 14 amino acids. The whole variable domain, filled in from reference TRBV5-1 and TRBJ1-1, reads KAGVTQTPRYLIKTRGQQVTLSCSPISGHRSVSWYQQTPGQGLQFLFEYFSETQRNKGNFPGRFSGRQFSNSRSEMNVSTLELGDSALYLCASSLGHLNTEAFFGQGTRLTVV.

This clone was detected once. V gene TRBV7-9 combines with J gene TRBJ1-2; 7 bases fit TRBD1. Germline CDR1 reads SEHNR; CDR2 reads FQNEAQ (reference sequence). Trimming at V came to 2 bases and at J to 8 bases, leaving 8 bases not matched to a gene. The CDR3 is made up of 14 amino acids. The CDR3 DNA sequence: TGTGCCAGCAGCTTACCTCAGGGACAGAAGGGCTACACCTTC. Its translation: CASSLPQGQKGYTF.

The CDR3 is CASSVDRLAGGGDTQYF. The CDR3 DNA reads as TGTGCCAGCAGCGTAGATCGTCTAGCGGGAGGAGGAGATACGCAGTATTTT. The rearrangement joins TRBV9 to TRBJ2-3, with 11 bases identical to TRBD2. Trimming at V came to 0 bases and at J to 5 bases, leaving 8 bases not matched to a gene. Germline assignment: CDR1 SGDLS and CDR2 YYNGEE. There are 17 residues in the CDR3.

The chain employs TRBV19 and TRBJ2-1; D may be TRBD1 (7 bases). The CDR3 contains 14 residues. Germline CDR1 reads LNHDA; CDR2 reads SQIVND (reference sequence). V was pared by 8 bases and J by 10 bases, with 21 bases between. The CDR3 region is CASSPARGVEEQFF. The CDR3 DNA follows: TGTGCCAGTTCCCCGGCCAGGGGGGTGGAGGAGCAGTTCTTC.

CDR3 nucleotides: TGTGCCACCACGAGGAGCGGGAGTAAGACCTACAATGAGCAGTTCTTC. It codes for CATTRSGSKTYNEQFF. This chain links TRBV27 with TRBJ2-1; 8 bases align to TRBD2. The CDR3 runs to 16 residues. Germline CDR1 MNHEY, CDR2 SMNVEV (reference sequence). V was pared by 10 bases and J by 2 bases, with 13 bases of the junction left unmatched.

V gene TRBV5-4 combines with J gene TRBJ2-5; 10 bases are a match to TRBD1. Germline V gives CDR1 SGHNT, CDR2 YYREEE (reference sequence). V shed 3 bases and J 4 bases; nucleotides not matched to a gene: 6. This CDR3 has 15 amino acids. The CDR3 here is CASSSGQGKRETQYF. DNA of the CDR3: TGTGCCAGCAGCTCGGGACAGGGGAAACGAGAGACCCAGTACTTC.

The chain has TRBV6-6 and TRBJ2-7; 7 bases fit TRBD2. The germline V gene has CDR1 MNHNY and CDR2 SVGAGI (reference sequence). V gave up 5 bases and J gave up 4 bases; unmatched junction bases: 2. The CDR3 sequence is 12 residues long. CDR3 bases: TGTGCCAGCAGTGGAGCGGGATACGAGCAGTACGTC. It specifies CASSGAGYEQYV.

The CDR3 nucleotides read TGTGCCAGCAGCCGGGGGGCAAAGAACACTGAAGCTTTCTTT. Translation gives CASSRGAKNTEAFF. V and J are TRBV5-6 and TRBJ1-1; D is possibly TRBD1 (6 bases). V was cut by 4 bases and J by 1 base, with 11 bases left in between. The CDR3 is 14 residues long. Germline CDR1 reads SGHDT; CDR2 reads YYEEEE.

V is TRBV4-3 and J is TRBJ1-2, with D unresolved. The CDR3 is made up of 14 amino acids. V was clipped by 0 bases and J by 8 bases, with 13 bases between them. In germline, CDR1 is LGHNA, CDR2 YSLEER. The CDR3 spells CASSQDLGLGGYTF. CDR3 bases: TGCGCCAGCAGCCAAGATCTCGGACTAGGGGGCTACACCTTC.

Written as DNA, the CDR3 is TGTGCCAGCAGCTTAACCCGGGACTACGAGCAGTACGTC. This gives the protein CASSLTRDYEQYV. This sequence joins TRBV7-2 and TRBJ2-7; the D gene is possibly TRBD2 (5 bases). V dropped 2 bases and J dropped 3 bases, with 8 bases sitting between them. The CDR3 contains 13 residues. Germline V lookup: CDR1 SGHTA, CDR2 FQGNSA.

V gene TRBV28 combines with J gene TRBJ1-1; D unresolved. Germline CDR1 is MDHEN and CDR2 is SYDVKM. V gave up 5 bases and J gave up 4 bases, with 14 bases separating them. This CDR3 contains 14 residues. The CDR3 spells CASSATGRSTEAFF. The DNA for the CDR3 is TGTGCCAGCAGTGCTACCGGGAGGAGCACTGAAGCTTTCTTT.

This clone was counted between two and nine times. The chain employs TRBV5-6 and TRBJ1-1; weak D call: TRBD1 (6 bases). V lost 0 bases, J lost 6 bases, and 6 bases lay in between. Germline V gene sequence: CDR1 SGHDT, CDR2 YYEEEE. CDR3 length: 12 amino acids. The CDR3 here is CASSLGGPEAFF. CDR3 nucleotides: TGTGCCAGCAGCTTGGGGGGGCCTGAAGCTTTCTTT.

This rearrangement joins TRBV6-1 to TRBJ1-5; D not resolved. The germline gives CDR1 MNHNS, CDR2 SASEGT. Between the trimmed V and J ends, which lost 6 bases and 3 bases, there was a span of 6 bases. There are 12 residues in the CDR3. The CDR3 loop reads CASSPVNQPQHF. DNA of the CDR3: TGTGCCAGCAGCCCTGTCAATCAGCCCCAGCATTTT.

This rearrangement joins TRBV5-5 to TRBJ2-5; 11 bases agree with TRBD2. V shed 7 bases and J 1 base; nucleotides not matched to a gene: 9. The CDR3 has 16 amino acids. Germline V gene sequence: CDR1 SGHKS, CDR2 YYEKEE (reference sequence). The CDR3 DNA reads as TGTGCCAGCGGAGCCACCGGGACTAGCGGCCAAGAGACCCAGTACTTC. Its translation is CASGATGTSGQETQYF.

The V gene is TRBV6-7, the J gene TRBJ2-7; D perhaps matches TRBD1 (6 bases). TRBV6-7 qualifies as an ORF whose function is uncertain. V lost 6 bases and J lost 3, with 27 bases in between. The CDR3 is 18 amino acids. In DNA form, the CDR3 reads TGTGCCAGCAGCCTTGGGACACCTAGTCCCCCCTCGAACTACGAGCAGTACTTC. Protein sequence: CASSLGTPSPPSNYEQYF.

This chain links TRBV11-1 with TRBJ2-5; no firm D call. The CDR3 has 12 amino acids. From germline, CDR1 is SGHAT and CDR2 FQDESV (reference sequence). Trimming stripped 2 bases from V and 5 bases from J, with 6 bases between. CDR3 residues: CASSLSPETQYF. Here the CDR3 DNA reads TGTGCCAGCAGCTTATCCCCTGAGACCCAGTACTTC.

V and J are TRBV6-5 and TRBJ1-5, with D perhaps matching TRBD1 (6 bases). Trimming removed 4 bases from V and 3 bases from J, with 13 bases in between. The germline gives CDR1 MNHEY, CDR2 SVGAGI. The CDR3 contains 15 residues. For the CDR3, the DNA is TGTGCCAGCAGTTTACAGGGCAGGCACAATCAGCCCCAGCATTTT. Residues: CASSLQGRHNQPQHF.

V usage is TRBV5-6 and J usage is TRBJ1-5, with a tentative D call TRBD1 (5 bases). Germline CDR1 is SGHDT and CDR2 is YYEEEE. V lost 4 bases and J lost 5, with 13 bases in between. This CDR3 region has 14 residues. The DNA for the CDR3 is TGTGCCAGCAGCCGGGGGGGGGTCCATCAGCCCCAGCATTTT. It translates to CASSRGGVHQPQHF.

In the case of this clone: The sample holds other DNA sequences that translate to the same CDR3. The V gene is TRBV28, the J gene TRBJ2-7, with D possibly being TRBD2 (6 bases). Germline-derived CDR1 and CDR2 are MDHEN and SYDVKM. The V end was cut by 6 bases, the J end by 0 bases, with 15 bases between. CDR3 length: 15 residues. This chain's CDR3 is CASSLLALSSYEQYF. In DNA, the CDR3 is TGTGCCAGCAGCCTTCTAGCGTTAAGCTCCTACGAGCAGTACTTC.

The chain combines TRBV6-6 with TRBJ2-7; 11 bases are a match to TRBD2. Per the germline V gene, CDR1 is MNHNY and CDR2 is SVGAGI (reference sequence). The CDR3 covers 15 residues. Trimming took 6 bases from V and 3 from J; bases not matched to a gene: 7. The DNA for the CDR3 is TGTGCCAGCAGAGGGTTCGGACTAGCGGGCTACGAGCAGTACTTC. Translated, it gives CASRGFGLAGYEQYF.